This T cell receptor (beta chain) was documented in a study of T cell changes during pregnancy in multiple sclerosis. The table came from immunoSEQ multiplex PCR; TCRdb's copy has only in-frame clones and leaves some out. Seen here are some 46,000 clones, almost 95% observed once, and the top ten hold 1% to 1.5%. CDR3 length: 16 amino acids. V shed 4 bases and J 4 bases; nucleotides not matched to a gene: 7. The germline gives CDR1 LNHDA, CDR2 SQIVND (reference sequence). This clonotype was sampled from a female donor with multiple sclerosis, enrolled in a pregnancy study. The rearrangement joins TRBV19 to TRBJ2-2, with 9 bases lining up with TRBD1. Input material: peripheral blood. The DNA of the CDR3 is TGTGCCAGTAGTAGAACCGGGACAGGGCCCACCGGGGAGCTGTTTTTT. It specifies CASSRTGTGPTGELFF.